One sample yielded the 3 T cell receptor beta chains listed below, sequenced in a study of T cell responses to AZD1222 COVID-19 vaccine. This table comes from immunoSEQ multiplex PCR, and its TCRdb copy is limited to in-frame clones, with some not included. The table shows approximately 190,000 clones, with roughly 90% occurring only once. Sample: peripheral blood, taken on day 0 of AZD1222 vaccination. These TCRs come from an adult in good health.

V usage is TRBV7-9 and J usage is TRBJ2-3; perhaps D is TRBD1 or TRBD2 (7 bases each). Trimming shortened V by 5 bases and J by 6 bases, and 18 bases separated the two germline ends. The CDR3 has 15 amino acids. The germline gives CDR1 SEHNR, CDR2 FQNEAQ (reference sequence). The CDR3 sequence is CASSPQGGAGDTQYF. Written as DNA, the CDR3 is TGTGCCAGCAGCCCCCAGGGGGGGGCAGGGGATACGCAGTATTTT.

The chain recombines TRBV7-9 with TRBJ1-1; D may be TRBD1 (6 bases). The V gene lost 1 base and the J gene lost 11 bases, with 14 bases spanning the gap. CDR3 length: 13 residues. Germline-derived CDR1 and CDR2 are SEHNR and FQNEAQ (reference sequence). CDR3 region: CASSLGDTLSAFF. In DNA form, the CDR3 reads TGTGCCAGCAGCTTAGGGGACACCTTGTCGGCTTTCTTT.

The chain has TRBV3-1 (or the pseudogene TRBV3-2) and TRBJ1-1, with 7 bases aligning to TRBD1. The CDR3 length is 14 residues. Trimming took 5 bases from V and 6 from J; bases not matched to a gene: 9. Germline V gene sequence: CDR1 LGHDT, CDR2 YNNKEL (reference sequence). This chain's CDR3 is CASSFTGVVAEAFF. DNA of the CDR3: TGTGCCAGCAGCTTCACAGGGGTAGTTGCTGAAGCTTTCTTT.